This T cell receptor (beta chain) originates from a study of T cell repertoires in cytomegalovirus infection. Background on the study: The study used recently identified HLA-C-restricted and well-studied HLA-B-restricted CMV epitopes. Signatures in public TCR beta sequences pointed to both CMV infection and matching HLA type.

As to this clonotype: Antigen unknown.

Study conclusions and caveats: It was HLA-C-restricted CMV-specific TCR beta clonotypes that dominated the response ex vivo. Carriers of CMV plus the relevant HLA were identified by cumulative public TCR beta family frequency.

TCRdb called the reads again in MiXCR, with one record for every CDR3 protein. Of 800,000 to 950,000 distinct CDR3 sequences detected, 32% appear once; the ten largest clones hold roughly 12%. The origin of this receptor is a human donor in good health (CMV status not recorded). Some clones in this sample may be carry-over from other donors' samples. The material was cultured CD8+ T cells from PBMCs, obtained from culture after CMV antigen stimulation.

The CDR3 nucleotides are TGCGCCAGCAGCGCAGGGAGATCGATGGACTATGGCTACACCTTC. Translating gives CASSAGRSMDYGYTF. The J gene is TRBJ1-2, the V gene TRBV5-1; possibly TRBD1 for D (5 bases). Trimming left V 4 bases short and J 3 bases short, with 16 bases between. This CDR3 is 15 amino acids long. Germline CDR1 reads SGHRS; CDR2 reads YFSETQ. Drawing the rest from reference TRBV5-1 and TRBJ1-2, the complete variable domain is KAGVTQTPRYLIKTRGQQVTLSCSPISGHRSVSWYQQTPGQGLQFLFEYFSETQRNKGNFPGRFSGRQFSNSRSEMNVSTLELGDSALYLCASSAGRSMDYGYTFGSGTRLTVV.